The clone carrying this TCR beta chain appeared many times. The data were obtained in a study of patients and donors after allogeneic stem cell transplantation. This CDR3 is 14 amino acids long. Germline-derived CDR1 and CDR2 are DFQATT and SNEGSKA (reference sequence). The ends lost 5 bases at V and 1 base at J; junction bases unmatched: 5. From the RT-PCR reads, TCRdb called clonotypes with MiXCR, one entry per CDR3 protein. The sample has 200,000 to 250,000 distinct CDR3 sequences, roughly an eighth seen once. This TCR was sampled from a human donor who was either an allogeneic HSCT recipient or a stem cell or donor lymphocyte infusion donor (not recorded which). It is not recorded whose cells these are; they may come from a transplant donor. The specimen sequenced was blood, either unsorted or a sorted T cell fraction (not recorded which). This chain connects TRBV20-1 to TRBJ2-7, with TRBD2 identical over 10 bases. The CDR3, as DNA: TGCAGTGCTTACGGACTAGCGGAGTCCTACGAGCAGTACTTC. Its protein product is CSAYGLAESYEQYF.